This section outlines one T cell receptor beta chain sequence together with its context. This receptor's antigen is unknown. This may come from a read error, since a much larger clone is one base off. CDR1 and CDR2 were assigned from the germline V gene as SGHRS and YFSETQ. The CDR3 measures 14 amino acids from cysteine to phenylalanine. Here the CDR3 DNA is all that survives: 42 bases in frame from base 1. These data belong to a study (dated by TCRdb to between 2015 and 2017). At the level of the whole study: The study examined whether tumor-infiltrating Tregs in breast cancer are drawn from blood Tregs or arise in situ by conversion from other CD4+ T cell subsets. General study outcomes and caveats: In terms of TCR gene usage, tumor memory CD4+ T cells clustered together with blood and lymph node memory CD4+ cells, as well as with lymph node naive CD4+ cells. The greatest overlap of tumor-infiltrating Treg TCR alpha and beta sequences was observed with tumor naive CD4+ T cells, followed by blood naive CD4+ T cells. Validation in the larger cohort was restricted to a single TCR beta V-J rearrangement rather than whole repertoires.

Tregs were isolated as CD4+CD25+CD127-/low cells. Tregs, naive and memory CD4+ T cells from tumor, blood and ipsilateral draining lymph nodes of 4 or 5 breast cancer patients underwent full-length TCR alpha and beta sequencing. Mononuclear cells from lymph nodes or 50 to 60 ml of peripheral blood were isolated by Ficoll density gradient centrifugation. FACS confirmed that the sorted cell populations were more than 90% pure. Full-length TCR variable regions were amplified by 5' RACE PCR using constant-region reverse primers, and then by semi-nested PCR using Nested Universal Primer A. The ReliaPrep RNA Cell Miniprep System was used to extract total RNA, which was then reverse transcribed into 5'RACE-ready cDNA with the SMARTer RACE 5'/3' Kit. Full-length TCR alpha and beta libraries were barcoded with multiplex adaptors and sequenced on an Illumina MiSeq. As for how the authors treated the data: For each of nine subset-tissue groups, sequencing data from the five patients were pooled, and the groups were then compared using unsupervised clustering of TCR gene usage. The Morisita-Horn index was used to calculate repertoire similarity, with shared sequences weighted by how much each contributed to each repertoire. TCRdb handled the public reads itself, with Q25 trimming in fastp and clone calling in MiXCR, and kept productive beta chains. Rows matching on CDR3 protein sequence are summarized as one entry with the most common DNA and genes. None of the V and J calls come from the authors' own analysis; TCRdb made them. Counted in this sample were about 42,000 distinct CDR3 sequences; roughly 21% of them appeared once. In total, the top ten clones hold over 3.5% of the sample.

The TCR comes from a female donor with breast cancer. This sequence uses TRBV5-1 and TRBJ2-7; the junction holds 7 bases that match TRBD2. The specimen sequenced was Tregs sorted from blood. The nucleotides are TGCACCAGCAGTGCGGCGGGAGTGGCCTACGAGCAGTACTTC. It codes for CTSSAAGVAYEQYF.